This T cell receptor beta chain was obtained from a study of T cells after yellow fever vaccination. A process of 5'RACE template switching, which added a universal primer site and UMIs, was used to make TCR cDNA. TCRdb reprocessed the 5' RACE reads with MiXCR, giving one entry per CDR3 protein. The sample has a few hundred thousand distinct CDR3 sequences; roughly 11% are singletons. The CDR3 is made up of 17 amino acids. Per the germline V gene, CDR1 is LNHDA and CDR2 is SQIVND (reference sequence). V lost 5 bases and J lost 0; bases outside the gene matches: 8. Source: PBMCs, taken on the day of the first yellow fever vaccination. The J gene is TRBJ2-3, the V gene TRBV19; TRBD2 matches 10 bases. The source of this sequence is a man between 18 and 35 years old who received the YFV17D yellow fever vaccine. The CDR3 spells CASSVLAGALSTDTQYF. In nucleotides, the CDR3 is TGTGCCAGTAGTGTTCTAGCGGGGGCCCTTAGCACAGATACGCAGTATTTT.